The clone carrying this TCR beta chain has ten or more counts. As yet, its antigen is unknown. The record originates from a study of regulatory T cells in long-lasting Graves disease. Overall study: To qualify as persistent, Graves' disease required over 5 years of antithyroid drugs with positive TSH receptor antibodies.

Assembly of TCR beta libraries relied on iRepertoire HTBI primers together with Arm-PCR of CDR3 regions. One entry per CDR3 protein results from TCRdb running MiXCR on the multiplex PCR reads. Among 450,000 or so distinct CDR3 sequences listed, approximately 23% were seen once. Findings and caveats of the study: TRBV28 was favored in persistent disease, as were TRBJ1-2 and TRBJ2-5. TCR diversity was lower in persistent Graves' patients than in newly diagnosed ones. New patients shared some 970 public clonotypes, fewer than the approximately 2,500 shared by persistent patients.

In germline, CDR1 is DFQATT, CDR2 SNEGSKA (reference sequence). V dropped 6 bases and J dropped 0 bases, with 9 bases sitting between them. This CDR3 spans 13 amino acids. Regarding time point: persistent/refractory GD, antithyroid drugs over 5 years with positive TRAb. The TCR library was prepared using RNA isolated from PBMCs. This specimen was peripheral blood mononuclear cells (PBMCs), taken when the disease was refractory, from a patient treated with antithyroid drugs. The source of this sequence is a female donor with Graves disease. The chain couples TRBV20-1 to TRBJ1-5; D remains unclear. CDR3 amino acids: CSAKAYSNQPQHF. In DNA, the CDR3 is TGCAGTGCAAAGGCATATAGCAATCAGCCCCAGCATTTT.